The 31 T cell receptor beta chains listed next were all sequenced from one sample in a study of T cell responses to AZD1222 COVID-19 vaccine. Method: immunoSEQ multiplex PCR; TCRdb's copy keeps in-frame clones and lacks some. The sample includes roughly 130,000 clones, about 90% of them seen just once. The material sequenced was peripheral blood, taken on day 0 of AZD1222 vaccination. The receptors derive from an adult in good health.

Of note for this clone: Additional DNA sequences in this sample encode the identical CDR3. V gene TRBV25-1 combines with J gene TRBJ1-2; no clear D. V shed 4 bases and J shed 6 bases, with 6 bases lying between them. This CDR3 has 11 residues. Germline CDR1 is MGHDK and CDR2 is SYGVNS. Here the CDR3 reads CASSGGHGYTF. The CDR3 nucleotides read TGTGCCAGCAGTGGCGGGCATGGCTACACCTTC.

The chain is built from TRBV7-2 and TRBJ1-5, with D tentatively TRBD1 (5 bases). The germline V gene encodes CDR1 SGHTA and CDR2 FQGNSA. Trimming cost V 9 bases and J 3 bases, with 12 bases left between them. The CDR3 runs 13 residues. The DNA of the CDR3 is TGTGCCAGTAACCGGGACCCCAATCAGCCCCAGCATTTT. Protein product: CASNRDPNQPQHF.

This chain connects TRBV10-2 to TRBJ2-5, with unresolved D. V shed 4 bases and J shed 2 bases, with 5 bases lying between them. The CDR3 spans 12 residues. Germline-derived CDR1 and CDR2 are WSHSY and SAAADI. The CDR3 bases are TGCGCCAGCAGTGGGACGCAAGAGACCCAGTACTTC. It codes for CASSGTQETQYF.

The CDR3 coding sequence is TGTGCCAGCAGCGAGGGCGGGGACAGGGGCGGCTATGGCTACACCTTC. Its protein is CASSEGGDRGGYGYTF. The chain has TRBV21-1 and TRBJ1-2; the D call in the table, TRBD1, was not verified against the DNA. TRBV21-1 is flagged as a pseudogene. The CDR3 totals 16 residues.

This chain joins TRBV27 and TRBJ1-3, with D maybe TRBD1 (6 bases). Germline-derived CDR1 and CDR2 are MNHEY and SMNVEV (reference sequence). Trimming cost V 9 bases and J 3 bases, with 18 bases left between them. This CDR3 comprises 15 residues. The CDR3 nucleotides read TGTGCCAGTCCGAGGGGGGGAGAGTGTGGAAACACCATATATTTT. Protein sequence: CASPRGGECGNTIYF.

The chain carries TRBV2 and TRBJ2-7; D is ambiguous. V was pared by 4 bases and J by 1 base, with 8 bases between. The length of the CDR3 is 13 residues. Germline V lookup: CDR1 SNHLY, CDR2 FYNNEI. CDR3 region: CASSVARSYEQYF. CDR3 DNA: TGTGCCAGCAGTGTAGCACGGTCCTACGAGCAGTACTTC.

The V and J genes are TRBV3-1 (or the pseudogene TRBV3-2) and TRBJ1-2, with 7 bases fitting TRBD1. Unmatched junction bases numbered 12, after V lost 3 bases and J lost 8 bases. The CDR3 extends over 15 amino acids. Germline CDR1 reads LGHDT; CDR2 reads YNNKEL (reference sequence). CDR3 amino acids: CASSHLAQGGGGYTF. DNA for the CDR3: TGTGCCAGCAGCCACTTAGCCCAGGGGGGCGGGGGCTACACCTTC.

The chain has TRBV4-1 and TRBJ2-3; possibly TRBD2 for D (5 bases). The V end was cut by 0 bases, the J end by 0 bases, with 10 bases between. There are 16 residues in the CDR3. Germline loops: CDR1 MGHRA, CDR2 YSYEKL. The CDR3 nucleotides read TGCGCCAGCAGCCAAGATCCACGGGATAGCACAGATACGCAGTATTTT. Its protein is CASSQDPRDSTDTQYF.

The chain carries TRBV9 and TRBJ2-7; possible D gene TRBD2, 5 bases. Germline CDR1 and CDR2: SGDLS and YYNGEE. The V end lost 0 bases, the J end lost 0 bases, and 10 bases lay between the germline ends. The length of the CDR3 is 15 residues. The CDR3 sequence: CASSVDPGNSYEQYF. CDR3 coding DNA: TGTGCCAGCAGCGTAGATCCGGGGAACTCCTACGAGCAGTACTTC.

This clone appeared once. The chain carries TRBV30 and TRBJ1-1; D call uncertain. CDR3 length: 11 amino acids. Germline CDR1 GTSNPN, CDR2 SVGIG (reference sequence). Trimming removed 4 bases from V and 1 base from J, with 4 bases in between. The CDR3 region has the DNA TGTGCCTGGACTACGAACACTGAAGCTTTCTTT. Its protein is CAWTTNTEAFF. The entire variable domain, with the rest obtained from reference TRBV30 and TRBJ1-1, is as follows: SQTIHQWPATLVQPVGSPLSLECTVEGTSNPNLYWYRQAAGRGLQLLFYSVGIGQISSEVPQNLSASRPQDRQFILSSKKLLLSDSGFYLCAWTTNTEAFFGQGTRLTVV.

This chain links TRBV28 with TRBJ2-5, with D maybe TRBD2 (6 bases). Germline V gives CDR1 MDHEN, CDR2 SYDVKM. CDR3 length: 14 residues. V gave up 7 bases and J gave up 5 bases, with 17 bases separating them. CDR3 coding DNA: TGTGCCAGCAAAGGGACTGGGGCGGCGGAGACCCAGTACTTC. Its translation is CASKGTGAAETQYF.

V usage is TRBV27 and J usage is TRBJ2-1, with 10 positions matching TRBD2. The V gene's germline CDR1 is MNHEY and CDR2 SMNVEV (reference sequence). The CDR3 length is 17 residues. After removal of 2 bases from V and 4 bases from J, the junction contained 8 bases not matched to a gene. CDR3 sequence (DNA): TGTGCCAGCAGTTTACTCCGGCTAGCGGGAGTTTACAATGAGCAGTTCTTC. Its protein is CASSLLRLAGVYNEQFF.

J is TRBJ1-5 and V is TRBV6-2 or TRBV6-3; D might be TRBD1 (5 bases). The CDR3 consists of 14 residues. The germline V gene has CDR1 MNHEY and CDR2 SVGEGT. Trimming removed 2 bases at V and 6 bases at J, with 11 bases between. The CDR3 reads CASSYAGNGQPQHF. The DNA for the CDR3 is TGTGCCAGCAGTTACGCAGGGAACGGTCAGCCCCAGCATTTT.

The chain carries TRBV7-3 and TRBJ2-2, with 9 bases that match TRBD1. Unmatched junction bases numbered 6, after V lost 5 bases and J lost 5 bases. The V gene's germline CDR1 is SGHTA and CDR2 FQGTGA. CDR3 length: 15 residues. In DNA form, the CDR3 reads TGTGCCAGCAGCGCGACAGGGGGGAGGACCGGGGAGCTGTTTTTT. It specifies CASSATGGRTGELFF.

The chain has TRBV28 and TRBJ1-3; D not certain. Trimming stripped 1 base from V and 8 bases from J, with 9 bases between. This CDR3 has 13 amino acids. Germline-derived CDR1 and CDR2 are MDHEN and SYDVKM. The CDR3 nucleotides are TGTGCCAGCAGTTTATTGGACCCACACACCATATATTTT. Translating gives CASSLLDPHTIYF. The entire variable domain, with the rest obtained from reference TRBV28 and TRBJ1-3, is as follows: DVKVTQSSRYLVKRTGEKVFLECVQDMDHENMFWYRQDPGLGLRLIYFSYDVKMKEKGDIPEGYSVSREKKERFSLILESASTNQTSMYLCASSLLDPHTIYFGEGSWLTVV.

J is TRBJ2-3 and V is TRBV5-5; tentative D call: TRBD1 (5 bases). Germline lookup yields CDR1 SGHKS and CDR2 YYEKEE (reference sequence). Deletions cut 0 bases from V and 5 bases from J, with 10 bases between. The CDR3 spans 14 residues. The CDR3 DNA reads TGTGCCAGCAGCTTGGAGACAGTTCAAGATACGCAGTATTTT. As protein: CASSLETVQDTQYF.

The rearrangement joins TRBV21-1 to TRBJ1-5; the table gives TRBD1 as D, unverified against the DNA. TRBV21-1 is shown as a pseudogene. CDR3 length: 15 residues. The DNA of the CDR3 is TGTGCCAGCAGCAAAAGAGGACAGGAAAATCAGCCCCAGCATTTT. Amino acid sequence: CASSKRGQENQPQHF.

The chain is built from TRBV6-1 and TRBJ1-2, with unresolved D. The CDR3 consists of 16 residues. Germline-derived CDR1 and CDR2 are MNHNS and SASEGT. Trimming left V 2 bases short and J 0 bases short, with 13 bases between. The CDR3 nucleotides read TGTGCCAGCAGTGAAATACCTGGCGGCGCTAACTATGGCTACACCTTC. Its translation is CASSEIPGGANYGYTF.

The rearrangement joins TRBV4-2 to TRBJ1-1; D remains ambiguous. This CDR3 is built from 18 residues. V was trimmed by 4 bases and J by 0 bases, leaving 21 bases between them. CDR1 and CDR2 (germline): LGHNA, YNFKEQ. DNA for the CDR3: TGTGCCAGCAGCCCCACCCAGAGTGGACGATGGCTGAACACTGAAGCTTTCTTT. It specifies CASSPTQSGRWLNTEAFF.

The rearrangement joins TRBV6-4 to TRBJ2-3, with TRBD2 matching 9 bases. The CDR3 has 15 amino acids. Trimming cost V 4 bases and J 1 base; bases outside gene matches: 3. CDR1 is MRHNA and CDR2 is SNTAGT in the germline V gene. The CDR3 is CASSVSGSRTDTQYF. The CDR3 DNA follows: TGTGCCAGCAGTGTTAGCGGGAGCCGCACAGATACGCAGTATTTT.

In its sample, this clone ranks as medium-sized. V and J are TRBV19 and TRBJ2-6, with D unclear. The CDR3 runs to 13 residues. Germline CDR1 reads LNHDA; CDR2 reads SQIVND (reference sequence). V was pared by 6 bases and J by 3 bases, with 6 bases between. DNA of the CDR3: TGTGCCAGTAGGCTCCTTGGGGCCAACGTCCTGACTTTC. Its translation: CASRLLGANVLTF.

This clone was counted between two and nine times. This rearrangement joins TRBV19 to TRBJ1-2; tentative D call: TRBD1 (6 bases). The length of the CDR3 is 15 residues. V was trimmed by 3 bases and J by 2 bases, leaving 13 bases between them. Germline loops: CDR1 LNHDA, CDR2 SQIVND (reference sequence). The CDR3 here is CASSIDRQANYGYTF. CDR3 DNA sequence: TGTGCCAGTAGTATCGATCGACAGGCGAACTATGGCTACACCTTC.

CDR3 residues: CASSLYLGQPQHF. CDR3 nucleotides: TGTGCCAGCAGTTTATATCTTGGACAGCCCCAGCATTTT. The V call is TRBV12-3 or TRBV12-4, the J call TRBJ1-5, with D unresolved. V was shortened by 2 bases and J by 7 bases, with 9 bases between the two germline ends. The CDR3 sequence is 13 residues long.

CDR3 residues: CASSSYRDLNTEAFF. In DNA, the CDR3 is TGCGCCAGCAGCTCGTACCGGGATCTGAACACTGAAGCTTTCTTT. V is TRBV5-1 and J is TRBJ1-1; D remains ambiguous. Trimming took 3 bases from V and 0 from J, leaving 12 bases between them. The CDR3 spans 15 residues. Germline CDR1 is SGHRS and CDR2 is YFSETQ. Full variable domain (missing parts from reference TRBV5-1 and TRBJ1-1): KAGVTQTPRYLIKTRGQQVTLSCSPISGHRSVSWYQQTPGQGLQFLFEYFSETQRNKGNFPGRFSGRQFSNSRSEMNVSTLELGDSALYLCASSSYRDLNTEAFFGQGTRLTVV.

The CDR3 nucleotides are TGTGCCAGCAGTGAGGCAGATACGCAGTATTTT. It specifies CASSEADTQYF. The rearrangement uses TRBV6-1 and TRBJ2-3, with D unresolved. The V and J ends lost 3 bases and 4 bases respectively, with 2 bases between them. The germline V gene encodes CDR1 MNHNS and CDR2 SASEGT. The CDR3 is made up of 11 amino acids.

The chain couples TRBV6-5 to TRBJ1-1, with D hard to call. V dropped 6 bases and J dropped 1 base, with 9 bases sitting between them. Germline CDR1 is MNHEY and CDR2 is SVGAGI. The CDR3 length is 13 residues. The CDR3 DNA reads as TGTGCCAGCAGGGTCGCACGGAACACTGAAGCTTTCTTT. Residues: CASRVARNTEAFF.

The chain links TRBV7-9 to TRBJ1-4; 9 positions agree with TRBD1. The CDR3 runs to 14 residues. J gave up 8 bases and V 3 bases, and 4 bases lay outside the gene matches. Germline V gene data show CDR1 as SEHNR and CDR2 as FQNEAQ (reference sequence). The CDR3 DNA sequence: TGTGCCAGCAGCTTGGGACAGGGATACGAAAAACTGTTTTTT. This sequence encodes CASSLGQGYEKLFF.

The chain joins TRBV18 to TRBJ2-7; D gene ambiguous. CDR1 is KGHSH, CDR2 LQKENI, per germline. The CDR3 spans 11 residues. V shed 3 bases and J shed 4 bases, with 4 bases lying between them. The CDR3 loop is CASSPKYEQYF. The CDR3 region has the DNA TGTGCCAGCTCACCGAAATACGAGCAGTACTTC.

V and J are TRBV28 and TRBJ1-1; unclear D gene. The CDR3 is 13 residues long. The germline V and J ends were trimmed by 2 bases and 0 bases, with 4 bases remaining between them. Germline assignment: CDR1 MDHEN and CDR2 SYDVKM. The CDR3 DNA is TGTGCCAGCAGTTTAGGGATGAACACTGAAGCTTTCTTT. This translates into CASSLGMNTEAFF.

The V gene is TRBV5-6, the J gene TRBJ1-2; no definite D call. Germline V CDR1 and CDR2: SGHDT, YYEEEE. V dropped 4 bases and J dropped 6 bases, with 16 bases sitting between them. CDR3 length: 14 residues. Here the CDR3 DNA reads TGTGCCAGCAGCCCCACAATCCGACCCCATGGCTACACCTTC. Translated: CASSPTIRPHGYTF.

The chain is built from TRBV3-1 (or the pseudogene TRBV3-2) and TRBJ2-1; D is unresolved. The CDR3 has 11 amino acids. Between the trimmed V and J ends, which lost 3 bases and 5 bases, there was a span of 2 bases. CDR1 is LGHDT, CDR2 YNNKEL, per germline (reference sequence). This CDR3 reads CASSHNNEQFF. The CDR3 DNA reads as TGTGCCAGCAGCCATAACAATGAGCAGTTCTTC.